The rows below give T cell receptor beta chains drawn from one sample of a study of regulatory T cells in long-lasting Graves disease. TCRdb used MiXCR to reprocess the multiplex PCR reads, holding one entry per CDR3 protein. The sample holds 350,000 to 550,000 distinct CDR3 sequences, about 14% seen once. The same data also contributed to another study, on T cells in Graves' hyperthyroidism and ophthalmopathy.

The sequencing here drew on peripheral blood mononuclear cells (PBMCs), taken at new diagnosis, from a patient treated with antithyroid drugs. Receptors were obtained from a woman in her forties or fifties with Graves disease. Both conserved end residues are part of each CDR3. Each record gives: J gene, D gene, clone size, V gene, CDR3 protein, CDR3 DNA. D genes are given only for firm matches. The size field reads once, few or many counts, or a class when the clone is expanded.

>TRBJ2-7|TRBD2|many|TRBV11-2
CASSLRGSGAGGPIEQYF
TGTGCCAGCAGCCTCAGGGGATCAGGAGCGGGAGGGCCCATCGAGCAGTACTTC
>TRBJ2-7|.|many|TRBV20-1
CSASRDTAYEQYF
TGCAGTGCTAGCCGGGACACAGCCTACGAGCAGTACTTC
>TRBJ2-7|.|many|TRBV27
CASSFRAGVSSYEQYF
TGTGCCAGCAGTTTTAGGGCCGGGGTAAGCTCCTACGAGCAGTACTTC
>TRBJ1-2|TRBD1|many|TRBV24-1
CATSEPGTDYGYTF
TGTGCCACCAGTGAGCCGGGGACAGACTATGGCTACACCTTC
>TRBJ2-7|.|many|TRBV7-2
CASSRDTYEQYF
TGTGCCAGCAGCCGGGACACCTACGAGCAGTACTTC
>TRBJ2-7|.|few|TRBV7-8
CASSFVGVNEQYF
TGTGCCAGCAGCTTCGTGGGGGTGAACGAGCAGTACTTC
>TRBJ2-2|.|many|TRBV12-3/TRBV12-4
CASTPQGAGNTGELFF
TGTGCCAGCACCCCACAGGGCGCAGGGAACACCGGGGAGCTGTTTTTT
>TRBJ2-3|TRBD1|many|TRBV28
CASSPTGAITDTQYF
TGTGCCAGCAGTCCGACAGGGGCAATCACAGATACGCAGTATTTT
>TRBJ1-5|.|many|TRBV5-1
CASSLSGANQPQHF
TGTGCCAGCAGCCTGTCGGGGGCCAATCAGCCCCAGCATTTT
>TRBJ2-3|TRBD2|many|TRBV29-1
CSVDKSGEGQTDTQYF
TGCAGCGTCGACAAATCCGGGGAGGGTCAGACAGATACGCAGTATTTT
>TRBJ2-7|.|many|TRBV3-1
CASSQESYRFYEQYF
TGTGCCAGCAGCCAAGAGAGCTACAGGTTCTACGAGCAGTACTTC
>TRBJ2-1|.|many|TRBV12-3/TRBV12-4
CASTPLVSYPMGKYNEQFF
TGTGCCAGCACCCCACTAGTGTCCTACCCAATGGGGAAATACAATGAGCAGTTCTTC
>TRBJ2-7|.|many|TRBV2
CASSELLRQYF
TGTGCCAGCAGTGAATTGCTCCGTCAGTACTTC